This T cell receptor beta chain appears in the sequencing data of a study of T cells in Graves' hyperthyroidism and ophthalmopathy. Using RNA transcripts as the source, TCR beta CDR3 regions were amplified. A set of HTBI primers served as the primers for a first-round RT-PCR of the TCR CDR3. Using its own MiXCR run on the multiplex PCR reads, TCRdb lists one record per CDR3 protein. This table holds around 600,000 distinct CDR3 sequences, approximately 15% found once. General observations from the study: Peripheral blood also featured most of the thyroid clonotypes expanded above 0.001.

Diagnosis relied on clinical symptoms, serum thyroxine and TRAb, thyroid ultrasound and orbital computed tomography. This clonotype was counted between two and nine times. Its antigen remains unknown. J was trimmed by 5 bases and V by 2 bases; bases with no gene match: 12. The CDR3 extends over 18 amino acids. Germline CDR1 and CDR2: SGHNT and YENEEA. This chain links TRBV11-3 with TRBJ2-1, with TRBD2 identical over 10 bases. The sample taken for sequencing was blood. This receptor was obtained from a woman aged 18-35 years with Graves' ophthalmopathy. DNA for the CDR3: TGTGCCAGCAGCTTAAGACTAGCGGGTTTAGCGCCGGACAATGAGCAGTTCTTC. It codes for CASSLRLAGLAPDNEQFF.